The clone carrying this T cell receptor beta chain was seen many times. Its matching antigen is unknown. The ends lost 2 bases at V and 1 base at J; junction bases unmatched: 4. Per germline, CDR1 SGHKS and CDR2 YYEKEE (reference sequence). CDR3 length: 17 amino acids. TCRdb recomputed calls from the RT-PCR reads with MiXCR, one row per CDR3 protein. The table records 600,000 to 700,000 distinct CDR3 sequences, roughly 15% of them present only once. The sample originates from a study of response to subunit inactivated influenza vaccine. General observations from the study: New T cells are recruited in small numbers by each seasonal influenza vaccination, according to the authors' suggestion.

The rearrangement uses TRBV5-5 and TRBJ2-2; TRBD2 aligns across 11 bases. This sample comprised PBMCs from blood, obtained 14 to 15 days before vaccination. This sequence originates from a man aged 50 to 60 who received an inactivated influenza vaccine. CDR3 amino acids: CASSFYLAGGNTGELFF. CDR3 bases: TGTGCCAGCAGCTTTTATCTAGCGGGAGGGAACACCGGGGAGCTGTTTTTT.